Listed below are T cell receptor beta chains from one sample, sequenced in a study of T cell responses to AZD1222 COVID-19 vaccine. TCRdb's copy holds only in-frame clones and misses some; the assay was immunoSEQ multiplex PCR. Here the sample spans approximately 170,000 clones, about 90% being singletons. The sample in question was peripheral blood, obtained 28 days after the second AZD1222 dose. The receptors shown here come from an adult who received the AZD1222 COVID-19 vaccine. Both conserved end residues are part of each CDR3. The D gene is left open where the match is weak. Part of the rows lack a size; the others show once, few, many or a class for expanded clones.

abundance,d_gene,j_gene,v_gene,CDR3nt,CDR3aa
.,.,TRBJ2-1,TRBV6-4,TGTGCCAGCAGTGACTCGGAGAGCTCCTACAATGAGCAGTTCTTC,CASSDSESSYNEQFF
.,TRBD1,TRBJ1-1,TRBV6-5,TGTGCCAGCAGTTATCGACAGGGAAACACTGAAGCTTTCTTT,CASSYRQGNTEAFF
.,.,TRBJ1-3,TRBV2,TGTGCCAGCAGTTCCAATATAGCTGGAAACACCATATATTTT,CASSSNIAGNTIYF
.,.,TRBJ2-6,TRBV7-8,TGTGCCAGCAGCTCCGGTCTAAGCTCTGGGGCCAACGTCCTGACTTTC,CASSSGLSSGANVLTF
few,.,TRBJ1-2,TRBV12-3/TRBV12-4,TGTGCCAGCAGTTCCAACGGGAGAAGGGGCTACACCTTC,CASSSNGRRGYTF
once,TRBD1,TRBJ1-2,TRBV12-3/TRBV12-4,TGTGCCAGCAGTCGGACAGGGGGCAGAGGCTACACCTTC,CASSRTGGRGYTF
.,.,TRBJ1-2,TRBV19,TGTGCCAGTAGTATCAGTCAGGGGACGGGCTATGGCTACACCTTC,CASSISQGTGYGYTF
.,TRBD1,TRBJ1-1,TRBV7-2,TGTGCCAGCAGCTTATCGAGACAGGGAACTGAAGCTTTCTTT,CASSLSRQGTEAFF
.,.,TRBJ2-7,TRBV7-8,TGTGCCAGCAGTCAGAGGACCCAAGGGAACGAGCAGTACTTC,CASSQRTQGNEQYF
.,.,TRBJ2-3,TRBV6-5,TGTGCCAGCAGCCCGAGATTCACAGATACGCAGTATTTT,CASSPRFTDTQYF
.,.,TRBJ1-5,TRBV2,TGTGCCAGCAGTGAGGAGACACATCAGCCCCAGCATTTT,CASSEETHQPQHF
.,TRBD1,TRBJ2-1,TRBV9,TGTGCCAGCAGCGTAGGGTTCAGGGGGTCCTACAATGAGCAGTTCTTC,CASSVGFRGSYNEQFF
.,TRBD1,TRBJ1-2,TRBV5-1,TGCGCCAGCAGTTTAGCCGGGACAGGGGATGGCTACACCTTC,CASSLAGTGDGYTF
.,.,TRBJ1-3,TRBV5-3,TGTGCCAGAAGCTTGGCCGGCCTATCTGGAAACACCATATATTTT,CARSLAGLSGNTIYF
.,TRBD1,TRBJ1-2,TRBV6-5,TGTGCCAGCAGACGCGGACAGGACTACGGTGGCTACACCTTC,CASRRGQDYGGYTF
once,.,TRBJ2-7,TRBV6-6,TGTGCCAGCAGTTACAGGGGCAGGGACTACGAGCAGTACTTC,CASSYRGRDYEQYF
.,.,TRBJ1-4,TRBV5-1,TGCGCCAGCAGCCTACAGGGAGAAAAACTGTTTTTT,CASSLQGEKLFF
.,.,TRBJ1-5,TRBV11-2,TGTGCCAGCAGCTTAGACAGTTATAGCAATCAGCCCCAGCATTTT,CASSLDSYSNQPQHF
.,TRBD1,TRBJ1-5,TRBV5-5,TGTGCCAGCAGCTTGGCGCAGGGGGAACAGCCCCAGCATTTT,CASSLAQGEQPQHF
.,.,TRBJ1-1,TRBV6-5,TGTGCCAGCAGTTACTCTCCACGGGGCTCCTATACTGAAGCTTTCTTT,CASSYSPRGSYTEAFF
.,.,TRBJ1-4,TRBV6-5,TGTGCCACCCCCGAGAGCACTAATGAAAAACTGTTTTTT,CATPESTNEKLFF
.,TRBD1,TRBJ1-3,TRBV5-5,TGTGCCAGCAGCTTGGAAGGGGGCTTAAGAAACACCATATATTTT,CASSLEGGLRNTIYF
.,.,TRBJ1-1,TRBV7-6,TGTGCCAGCAGCTTAGGGGGTCCGGGCGAGAACACTGAAGCTTTCTTT,CASSLGGPGENTEAFF
.,.,TRBJ1-1,TRBV5-6,TGTGCCAGCAGCTTGAAGGGAATGAACACTGAAGCTTTCTTT,CASSLKGMNTEAFF
.,.,TRBJ1-2,TRBV5-4,TGTGCCAGCAGCTTGGAGGGACCGCGCTACACCTTC,CASSLEGPRYTF
.,.,TRBJ2-1,TRBV24-1,TGTGCCACCAGTGATTTAGCTGAGCAGTTCTTC,CATSDLAEQFF
.,.,TRBJ1-4,TRBV7-9,TGTGCCAGCAGCTTAGGTCCCCCGGGCAGAAAGGAAAAACTGTTTTTT,CASSLGPPGRKEKLFF
.,.,TRBJ1-2,TRBV7-9,TGTGCCAGCAGCTTAGTGGGGTACTATGGCTACACCTTC,CASSLVGYYGYTF
.,TRBD1,TRBJ1-3,TRBV7-9,TGTGCCAGCAATAAACAGGGGTTTGGAAACACCATATATTTT,CASNKQGFGNTIYF
.,.,TRBJ1-2,TRBV9,TGTGCCAGCAGCTCCAGGGTAGCTAACTATGGCTACACCTTC,CASSSRVANYGYTF
.,.,TRBJ1-1,TRBV7-2,TGTGCCAGCAGCGACAGGAATGGTATGAACACTGAAGCTTTCTTT,CASSDRNGMNTEAFF
.,.,TRBJ1-2,TRBV18,TGTGCCAGCTCACCGAATAATGGCTACACCTTC,CASSPNNGYTF
once,.,TRBJ2-1,TRBV29-1,TGCAGCGTCGCCACAGGGTACTTCTACAATGAGCAGTTCTTC,CSVATGYFYNEQFF
.,TRBD1,TRBJ1-6,TRBV6-5,TGTGCCAGCAGTTACTCCCAGGGGGCGAGTTCACCCCTCCACTTT,CASSYSQGASSPLHF
.,.,TRBJ1-5,TRBV9,TGTGCCAGCAGCGTAGGGGACGGGCAGCCCCAGCATTTT,CASSVGDGQPQHF
.,.,TRBJ1-2,TRBV7-9,TGTGCCAGCAGCCGGGACACAGACTATGGCTACACCTTC,CASSRDTDYGYTF
.,TRBD1,TRBJ1-1,TRBV6-5,TGTGCCAGCAGTTACTCAGGACAGGGATTTGACACTGAAGCTTTCTTT,CASSYSGQGFDTEAFF
.,TRBD1,TRBJ1-2,TRBV29-1,TGCAGCACCAGGACAGGGGATTATGGCTACACCTTC,CSTRTGDYGYTF
.,TRBD2,TRBJ2-1,TRBV6-5,TGTGCCAGCAGTTACTCCCCTAGCGGGGGGTACAATGAGCAGTTCTTC,CASSYSPSGGYNEQFF
.,.,TRBJ2-2,TRBV5-1,TGCGCCAGCAGCTTGGCCGTGGGGGGGCCGAACACCGGGGAGCTGTTTTTT,CASSLAVGGPNTGELFF
.,TRBD1,TRBJ1-4,TRBV25-1,TGTGCCAGCAGTGTCATACAGGGGGCGGGGGAAAAACTGTTTTTT,CASSVIQGAGEKLFF
.,.,TRBJ1-1,TRBV6-6,TGTGCCAGCGGAACAGGCTGGACTGAAGCTTTCTTT,CASGTGWTEAFF
.,.,TRBJ2-3,TRBV3-1/TRBV3-2,TGTGCCAGCAGCCAAGATTGGTGGAGAGATACGCAGTATTTT,CASSQDWWRDTQYF
.,.,TRBJ2-2,TRBV7-9,TGTGCCAGCAGCCCCTCCCAAGGCCGGCGGACCGGGGAGCTGTTTTTT,CASSPSQGRRTGELFF
.,.,TRBJ1-2,TRBV12-3/TRBV12-4,TGTGCCAGCACAAAAAGGGCGGCCTATGGCTACACCTTC,CASTKRAAYGYTF
.,.,TRBJ1-3,TRBV7-8,TGTGCCAGCACGGGCGAAAGGGCTGGAAACACCATATATTTT,CASTGERAGNTIYF
few,.,TRBJ2-1,TRBV3-1/TRBV3-2,TGTGCCAGCAGCCAAGGGGTAGGGGACAATGAGCAGTTCTTC,CASSQGVGDNEQFF
.,.,TRBJ1-2,TRBV7-2,TGTGCCAGCAGCTCGCTACGGACAGCCACTAACTATGGCTACACCTTC,CASSSLRTATNYGYTF
.,.,TRBJ1-2,TRBV7-9,TGTGCCAGCAGCTTAGCGGAGGGAGGCTATGGCTACACCTTC,CASSLAEGGYGYTF
.,.,TRBJ1-3,TRBV5-1,TGCGCCAGCAGCTTGGCAGGGATGTCTGGAAACACCATATATTTT,CASSLAGMSGNTIYF
.,.,TRBJ1-1,TRBV19,TGTGCCAGTATCAAAGGACACTCGAACACTGAAGCTTTCTTT,CASIKGHSNTEAFF
.,TRBD1,TRBJ2-1,TRBV9,TGTGCCAGCAGCCCGGACAGGGGGCTGATCGATGAGCAGTTCTTC,CASSPDRGLIDEQFF
.,TRBD1,TRBJ1-1,TRBV6-5,TGTGCCAGCAGTTACTCGAACGGACAGGAGATTTTCTTT,CASSYSNGQEIFF
.,.,TRBJ1-2,TRBV19,TGTGCCAGTAGTATAGATAAGCGGTCAGGGAACTATGGCTACACCTTC,CASSIDKRSGNYGYTF
.,.,TRBJ2-5,TRBV18,TGTGCCAGCTCACTCCTCAACGATCGGGAGACCCAGTACTTC,CASSLLNDRETQYF